These 22 T cell receptor beta chains were sequenced from one sample in a study of T cells expressing NK-cell markers. TCRdb re-called the 5' RACE reads and gives one entry per CDR3 protein, without DNA. In all, the sample yields 440,000 or so distinct CDR3 sequences. The specimen was blood T cells: a sorted CD56 or NKG2C T cell subset, CD4+ or CD8+ T cells, or bulk PBMC T cells (not recorded which). The receptor source for this set is a woman aged 18 to 75 in good health.

This chain joins TRBV7-9 and TRBJ1-4; no DNA is available, so the TRBD1 call from TCRdb remains unchecked. The CDR3 is 14 residues long. Germline V gene sequence: CDR1 SEHNR, CDR2 FQNEAQ (reference sequence). CDR3 region: CASSAGFSNQKLFF.

The rearrangement joins TRBV29-1 to TRBJ2-7; TCRdb indicates TRBD1, and absent DNA this call remains unverified. This CDR3 contains 15 residues. CDR1 is SQVTM and CDR2 is ANQGSEA in the germline V gene. The CDR3 region is CSVEGIGTGRYEQYF.

CDR3 region: CSARGISVMNTEAFF. This chain joins TRBV20-1 and TRBJ1-1. The V gene's germline CDR1 is DFQATT and CDR2 SNEGSKA (reference sequence). The CDR3 consists of 15 residues.

The rearrangement uses TRBV29-1 and TRBJ1-1; the D call of TRBD1 rests on TCRdb alone, since no DNA is present to check it. This CDR3 has 13 amino acids. Looked up from germline, CDR1 is SQVTM and CDR2 is ANQGSEA. This CDR3 reads CSSRTEMNTEAFF. The variable domain in full, completed from reference TRBV29-1 and TRBJ1-1, reads SAVISQKPSRDICQRGTSLTIQCQVDSQVTMMFWYRQQPGQSLTLIATANQGSEATYESGFVIDKFPISRPNLTFSTLTVSNMSPEDSSIYLCSSRTEMNTEAFFGQGTRLTVV.

The chain uses TRBV29-1 and TRBJ1-5; TCRdb returns TRBD1, unconfirmable since there is no DNA. The length of the CDR3 is 14 residues. In germline, CDR1 is SQVTM, CDR2 ANQGSEA. CDR3 amino acids: CSVWDRASNQPQHF.

The chain recombines TRBV19 with TRBJ1-2. The CDR3 runs to 13 residues. Germline assignment: CDR1 LNHDA and CDR2 SQIVND (reference sequence). CDR3 residues: CASSIMRNYGYTF.

The chain uses TRBV20-1 and TRBJ2-1; no DNA is available, so the TRBD1 call from TCRdb remains unchecked. The CDR3 sequence is 13 residues long. Germline CDR1 DFQATT, CDR2 SNEGSKA (reference sequence). CDR3: CSARWDRDNEQFF.

The chain recombines TRBV20-1 with TRBJ2-5; TCRdb designates TRBD1, a call that cannot be tested without DNA. This CDR3 is built from 13 residues. The germline CDR1 and CDR2 sequences are DFQATT and SNEGSKA (reference sequence). The CDR3 reads CSATGGPRETQYF.

The gene calls are TRBV18 and TRBJ2-1; TCRdb designates TRBD1, a call that cannot be tested without DNA. The CDR3 runs to 16 residues. Germline CDR1 and CDR2: KGHSH and LQKENI. The CDR3 here is CASSTQGAGGYNEQFF.

CDR3 region: CSVLRDNSYEQYF. This chain connects TRBV29-1 to TRBJ2-7; no DNA is available, so the TRBD1 call from TCRdb remains unchecked. This CDR3 is 13 amino acids long. Germline CDR1 is SQVTM and CDR2 is ANQGSEA.

The chain links TRBV5-1 to TRBJ2-5; TCRdb names TRBD1, which stays unverified in the absence of DNA. This CDR3 has 16 amino acids. Germline V CDR1 and CDR2: SGHRS, YFSETQ. This chain's CDR3 is CASSSGTGSLQETQYF.

The CDR3 sequence: CASSLQGHGYTF. This sequence joins TRBV28 and TRBJ1-2; TCRdb gives TRBD1 as the D gene, but with no DNA this cannot be confirmed. Per germline, CDR1 MDHEN and CDR2 SYDVKM. This CDR3 is 12 amino acids long.

CDR3 loop: CASRQAGTSGISMREQFF. The V call is TRBV5-1, the J call TRBJ2-1; TCRdb selects TRBD2, and the lack of DNA leaves this call unchecked. CDR3 size: 18 residues. Germline CDR1 and CDR2: SGHRS and YFSETQ.

Here the CDR3 reads CASSGLAGSDTQYF. The rearrangement uses TRBV6-4 and TRBJ2-3; no DNA is available, so the TRBD2 call from TCRdb remains unchecked. There are 14 residues in the CDR3. Germline values: CDR1 MRHNA, CDR2 SNTAGT.

The chain joins TRBV5-1 to TRBJ2-5; with no DNA, the TCRdb D assignment of TRBD1 cannot be verified. CDR1 is SGHRS, CDR2 YFSETQ, per germline. The CDR3 extends over 15 amino acids. The CDR3 sequence: CASRTPLGAEETQYF.

The chain couples TRBV11-2 to TRBJ1-1; the TCRdb D gene call, TRBD1, has no DNA to confirm it. The CDR3 is 15 amino acids. Looked up from germline, CDR1 is SGHAT and CDR2 is FQNNGV. The CDR3 loop reads CASSPPRRGNTEAFF.

The V gene is TRBV7-8, the J gene TRBJ2-2; TCRdb's D call, TRBD2, is unchecked because there is no DNA. Per the germline V gene, CDR1 is SGHVS and CDR2 is FQNEAQ. The CDR3 is 13 amino acids. CDR3 protein: CATRGMDTGELFF.

V usage is TRBV2 and J usage is TRBJ1-6. Per germline, CDR1 SNHLY and CDR2 FYNNEI. The CDR3 is 12 residues long. The CDR3 sequence is CASYRKASPLHF.

V usage is TRBV28 and J usage is TRBJ2-6; TCRdb's assignment of TRBD1 cannot be checked, as there is no DNA. The germline V gene encodes CDR1 MDHEN and CDR2 SYDVKM. The CDR3 runs 14 residues. CDR3 amino acids: CASQPWSGANVLTF.

This chain links TRBV5-1 with TRBJ2-5; the D call from TCRdb, TRBD2, cannot be confirmed without DNA. Germline V gene sequence: CDR1 SGHRS, CDR2 YFSETQ. The CDR3 is made up of 15 amino acids. CDR3 region: CASSLISVGQETQYF.

V is TRBV12-3 or TRBV12-4 and J is TRBJ1-1. This CDR3 contains 12 residues. CDR3 sequence: CASRFSDTEAFF.

The rearrangement links TRBV4-3 to TRBJ2-2; without DNA, the TCRdb call of TRBD2 cannot be checked. The CDR3 is 17 amino acids. CDR1 is LGHNA, CDR2 YSLEER, per germline. This CDR3 reads CASSQGTSGMRTGELFF.